This TCR beta chain stems from a study of T cell repertoires in cytomegalovirus infection. Study summary: Indications came from public TCR beta signatures; they pointed to CMV infection and to a matching HLA type. Findings and limits, study-wide: Clonotype analysis showed dominance of the ex vivo response by HLA-C-restricted CMV-specific TCR beta clonotypes. CMV carriers with the relevant HLA were identified by cumulative public TCR beta family frequency.

This clonotype appeared many times. Its antigen is as yet unknown. One entry per CDR3 protein results from TCRdb running MiXCR on the reads. The sample lists around 130,000 distinct CDR3 sequences, roughly 9% seen once, with around 10% in the top ten. Sequencing used PBMCs. This TCR was recovered from a human donor in good health (CMV status not recorded). Some clones in this sample may be carry-over from other donors' samples.

CDR3 DNA sequence: TGCAGCGTTCGGACAGGGGGAATCAATCAGCCCCAGCATTTT. It yields the protein CSVRTGGINQPQHF. The V gene is TRBV29-1, the J gene TRBJ1-5; 10 positions match TRBD1. This CDR3 comprises 14 residues. The ends lost 5 bases at V and 3 bases at J; junction bases unmatched: 4. CDR1 and CDR2 from the germline V gene are SQVTM and ANQGSEA.